This TCR beta chain was observed in a study of graft-versus-host responses after intestinal transplantation. About the research overall: Grafts that recipients had were multivisceral, liver-intestinal, or isolated intestinal transplants. Study-wide results and caveats: Circulating GvH clones peaking coincided with falling HvG clones soon after transplant.

Profiling relied on immunoSEQ multiplex PCR, and the TCRdb table lists in-frame clones only, not all of them. The table has 7,700 or so clones, roughly 33% seen once. This clone was observed a handful of times. The CDR3 is 15 residues long. Germline CDR1 is SGHTA and CDR2 is FQGNSA. The V segment lost 5 bases and the J segment 3 bases; nucleotides outside the gene matches: 6. The chain employs TRBV7-2 and TRBJ2-2; 7 bases align to TRBD2. Specimen: alloreactive CD4+ T cells from a mixed lymphocyte reaction culture, collected before transplantation. Subset in this sample: CFSE-low proliferating T cells sorted from roughly 6-day pre-transplant mixed lymphocyte reaction (GvH or HvG direction). The TCR originated in a human patient who was an organ donor for intestinal transplantation. The CDR3: CASSRRTRDTGELFF. In nucleotides, the CDR3 is TGTGCCAGCAGCCGCCGGACTAGAGACACCGGGGAGCTGTTTTTT.